The 13 T cell receptor beta chains reported below all come from one sample, sequenced in a study of blood T cell repertoires in COVID-19. Some clones are missing from TCRdb's copy, which holds only in-frame ones; the method was immunoSEQ multiplex PCR. The table shows about 150,000 clones, with roughly 88% occurring only once. The material sequenced was peripheral blood. The receptors stem from a man in his late teens or twenties with COVID-19, enrolled during active disease.

This chain joins TRBV5-6 and TRBJ1-2; 7 bases are shared with TRBD1. The CDR3 is 13 amino acids. Germline V gives CDR1 SGHDT, CDR2 YYEEEE. Trimming at V came to 3 bases and at J to 5 bases, leaving 4 bases not matched to a gene. The CDR3 nucleotides read TGTGCCAGCAGCTGGGGGACAGAATATGGCTACACCTTC. This sequence encodes CASSWGTEYGYTF.

This sequence joins TRBV4-1 and TRBJ1-6, with 8 bases matching TRBD1. With V trimmed by 3 bases and J by 10 bases, 8 bases remained unmatched. CDR1 and CDR2 (germline): MGHRA, YSYEKL. The CDR3 sequence is 15 residues long. CDR3 DNA: TGCGCCAGCAGCCAGCTCGGACAGGGTCGCTCACCCCTCCACTTT. It encodes CASSQLGQGRSPLHF.

The chain carries TRBV5-4 and TRBJ1-6, with 8 bases identical to TRBD1. The CDR3 has 15 amino acids. The V and J ends lost 4 bases and 9 bases, in that order; junction bases with no gene match: 9. Germline V gene lookup returns CDR1 SGHNT and CDR2 YYREEE (reference sequence). The DNA for the CDR3 is TGTGCCAGCAGCATCTGGACAGGGATCGGTTCACCCCTCCACTTT. This sequence encodes CASSIWTGIGSPLHF. Combining the CDR3 with reference TRBV5-4 and TRBJ1-6 gives the whole variable domain ETGVTQSPTHLIKTRGQQVTLRCSSQSGHNTVSWYQQALGQGPQFIFQYYREEENGRGNFPPRFSGLQFPNYSSELNVNALELDDSALYLCASSIWTGIGSPLHFGNGTRLTVT.

The chain combines TRBV2 with TRBJ1-2; 9 bases agree with TRBD1. Trimming removed 6 bases from V and 4 bases from J; junction bases left unmatched: 9. The CDR3 loop spans 15 amino acids. The germline V gene has CDR1 SNHLY and CDR2 FYNNEI. For the CDR3, the DNA is TGTGCCAGCAGCCCGGATCCGACAGGGGGCTATGGCTACACCTTC. Residues: CASSPDPTGGYGYTF.

The rearrangement uses TRBV28 and TRBJ1-6; TRBD1 agrees at 7 bases. This CDR3 region has 15 residues. The germline gives CDR1 MDHEN, CDR2 SYDVKM. V shed 5 bases and J 5 bases; nucleotides not matched to a gene: 6. CDR3 sequence: CASSPGDSHNSPLHF. The CDR3 coding sequence is TGTGCCAGCAGTCCCGGGGACAGTCATAATTCACCCCTCCACTTT.

With regard to this clone: This sample also contains other DNA sequences that code for the same CDR3. The V and J genes are TRBV4-3 and TRBJ2-7; 12 bases fit TRBD2. Trimming removed 0 bases from V and 4 bases from J; junction bases left unmatched: 4. Germline values: CDR1 LGHNA, CDR2 YSLEER. There are 16 residues in the CDR3. CDR3 coding DNA: TGCGCCAGCAGCCAAGATAGACTAGCGGGGGCTTACGAGCAGTACTTC. Its translation is CASSQDRLAGAYEQYF.

The CDR3 region has the DNA TGTGCCAGCAGTTACTCGATTACACCCGGAGGGGCAGCTTTCTTT. Translated: CASSYSITPGGAAFF. This chain links TRBV6-2 or TRBV6-3 with TRBJ1-1; tentatively, D is TRBD1 (5 bases). Trimming took off 0 bases at V and 10 bases at J, with 18 bases between the two ends. The CDR3 sequence is 15 residues long. Per germline, CDR1 MNHEY and CDR2 SVGEGT.

The rearrangement links TRBV30 to TRBJ1-2; the D gene is possibly TRBD1 (6 bases). Deletions cut 3 bases from V and 5 bases from J, with 13 bases between. Germline assignment: CDR1 GTSNPN and CDR2 SVGIG (reference sequence). The CDR3 covers 13 residues. CDR3: CAWSSDTGYGYTF. The DNA for the CDR3 is TGTGCCTGGAGCTCTGATACAGGGTATGGCTACACCTTC. Looking up the rest from reference TRBV30 and TRBJ1-2 gives the full variable domain: SQTIHQWPATLVQPVGSPLSLECTVEGTSNPNLYWYRQAAGRGLQLLFYSVGIGQISSEVPQNLSASRPQDRQFILSSKKLLLSDSGFYLCAWSSDTGYGYTFGSGTRLTVV.

CDR3 sequence (DNA): TGTGCCAGCAGCTTAATGGGACAGGCCCACACAGATACGCAGTATTTT. This sequence encodes CASSLMGQAHTDTQYF. The chain couples TRBV7-2 to TRBJ2-3; 8 nucleotides match TRBD1. The V gene's germline CDR1 is SGHTA and CDR2 FQGNSA. After removal of 2 bases from V and 2 bases from J, the junction contained 6 bases not matched to a gene. This CDR3 has 16 amino acids. Drawing the rest from reference TRBV7-2 and TRBJ2-3, the complete variable domain is GAGVSQSPSNKVTEKGKDVELRCDPISGHTALYWYRQSLGQGLEFLIYFQGNSAPDKSGLPSDRFSAERTGGSVSTLTIQRTQQEDSAVYLCASSLMGQAHTDTQYFGPGTRLTVL.

This sequence joins TRBV28 and TRBJ2-7; D is perhaps TRBD2 (5 bases). V was clipped by 4 bases and J by 0 bases, with 10 bases between them. The CDR3 runs to 14 residues. Germline CDR1 MDHEN, CDR2 SYDVKM. This CDR3 reads CASSWIGSSYEQYF. The CDR3 nucleotides read TGTGCCAGCAGTTGGATTGGGAGCTCCTACGAGCAGTACTTC.

The V call is TRBV11-2, the J call TRBJ2-3; the D gene is possibly TRBD1 (6 bases). Germline values: CDR1 SGHAT, CDR2 FQNNGV. V was cut by 5 bases and J by 2 bases, with 11 bases left in between. This CDR3 comprises 14 residues. In DNA form, the CDR3 reads TGTGCCAGCAGCAAGCGGACAGTCACAGATACGCAGTATTTT. This sequence encodes CASSKRTVTDTQYF. The whole variable domain, filled in from reference TRBV11-2 and TRBJ2-3, reads EAGVAQSPRYKIIEKRQSVAFWCNPISGHATLYWYQQILGQGPKLLIQFQNNGVVDDSQLPKDRFSAERLKGVDSTLKIQPAKLEDSAVYLCASSKRTVTDTQYFGPGTRLTVL.

V usage is TRBV3-1 (or the pseudogene TRBV3-2) and J usage is TRBJ1-3; D remains ambiguous. V lost 5 bases to trimming and J lost 0 bases, with 11 bases between them. The germline CDR1 and CDR2 sequences are LGHDT and YNNKEL (reference sequence). This CDR3 is 15 amino acids long. The chain's CDR3 is CASSWASASGNTIYF. In DNA, the CDR3 is TGTGCCAGCAGCTGGGCGTCGGCCTCTGGAAACACCATATATTTT.

J is TRBJ1-2 and V is TRBV5-1, with 11 bases matching TRBD1. The CDR3 runs 15 residues. J was trimmed by 6 bases and V by 2 bases; bases with no gene match: 6. The germline V gene encodes CDR1 SGHRS and CDR2 YFSETQ. CDR3 nucleotides: TGCGCCAGCAGCTTTTCCGGACAGGGGGCTAATGGCTACACCTTC. This codes for CASSFSGQGANGYTF.